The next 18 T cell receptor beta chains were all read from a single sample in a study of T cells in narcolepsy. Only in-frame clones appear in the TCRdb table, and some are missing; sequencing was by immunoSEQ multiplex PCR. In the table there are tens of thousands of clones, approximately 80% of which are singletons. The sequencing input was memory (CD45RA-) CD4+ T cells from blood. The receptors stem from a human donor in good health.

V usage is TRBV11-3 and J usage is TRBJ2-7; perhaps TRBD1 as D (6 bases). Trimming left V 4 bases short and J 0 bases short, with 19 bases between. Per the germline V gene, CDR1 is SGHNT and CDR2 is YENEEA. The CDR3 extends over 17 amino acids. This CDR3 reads CASSSLWGQRSSYEQYF. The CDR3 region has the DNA TGTGCCAGCAGCTCATTATGGGGGCAGAGGAGCTCCTACGAGCAGTACTTC.

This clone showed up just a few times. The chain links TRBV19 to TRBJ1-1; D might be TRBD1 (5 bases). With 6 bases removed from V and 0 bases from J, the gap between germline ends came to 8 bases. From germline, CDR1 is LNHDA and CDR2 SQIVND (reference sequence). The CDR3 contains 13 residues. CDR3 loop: CASRGGMNTEAFF. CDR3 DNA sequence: TGTGCCAGTAGGGGGGGGATGAACACTGAAGCTTTCTTT.

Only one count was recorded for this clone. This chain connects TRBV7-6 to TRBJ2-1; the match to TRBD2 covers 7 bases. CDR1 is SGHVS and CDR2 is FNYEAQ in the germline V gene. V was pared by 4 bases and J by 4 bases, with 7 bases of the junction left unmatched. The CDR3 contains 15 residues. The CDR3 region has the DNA TGTGCCAGCAGCTCGAGTGGCGGGGGATACAATGAGCAGTTCTTC. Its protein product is CASSSSGGGYNEQFF.

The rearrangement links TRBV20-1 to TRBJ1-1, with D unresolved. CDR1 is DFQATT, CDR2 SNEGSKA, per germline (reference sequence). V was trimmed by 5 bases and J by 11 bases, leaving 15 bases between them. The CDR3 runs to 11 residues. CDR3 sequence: CSAPFLDGAFF. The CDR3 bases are TGCAGTGCTCCCTTCCTGGACGGGGCTTTCTTT.

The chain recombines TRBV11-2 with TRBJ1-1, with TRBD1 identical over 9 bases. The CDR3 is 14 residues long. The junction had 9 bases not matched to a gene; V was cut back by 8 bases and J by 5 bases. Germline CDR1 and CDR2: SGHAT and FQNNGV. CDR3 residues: CASGVDRGFTEAFF. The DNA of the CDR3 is TGTGCCAGCGGAGTCGACAGGGGGTTTACTGAAGCTTTCTTT.

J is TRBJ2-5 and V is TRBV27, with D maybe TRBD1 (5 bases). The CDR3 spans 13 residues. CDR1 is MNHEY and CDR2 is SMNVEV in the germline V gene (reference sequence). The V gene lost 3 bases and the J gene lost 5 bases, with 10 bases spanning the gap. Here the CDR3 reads CASSFRGGETQYF. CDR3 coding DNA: TGTGCCAGCAGTTTTAGGGGTGGGGAGACCCAGTACTTC.

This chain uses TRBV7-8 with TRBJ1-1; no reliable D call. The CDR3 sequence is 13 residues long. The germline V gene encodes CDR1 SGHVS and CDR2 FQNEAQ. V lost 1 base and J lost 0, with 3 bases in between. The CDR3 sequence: CASSLELNTEAFF. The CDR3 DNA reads TGTGCCAGCAGCTTAGAGCTGAACACTGAAGCTTTCTTT.

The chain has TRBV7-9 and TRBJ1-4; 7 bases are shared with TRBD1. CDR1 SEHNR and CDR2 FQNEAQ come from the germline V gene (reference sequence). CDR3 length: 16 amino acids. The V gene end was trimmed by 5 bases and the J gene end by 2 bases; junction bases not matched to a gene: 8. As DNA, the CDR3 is TGTGCCAGCAGCGCAGATCTACAGGGGACTAATGAAAAACTGTTTTTT. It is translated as CASSADLQGTNEKLFF.

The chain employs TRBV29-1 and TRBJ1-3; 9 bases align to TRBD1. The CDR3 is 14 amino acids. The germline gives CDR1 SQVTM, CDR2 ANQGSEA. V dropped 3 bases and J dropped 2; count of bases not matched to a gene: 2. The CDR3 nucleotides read TGCAGCGTTGACAGGGACAGGGCTGGAAACACCATATATTTT. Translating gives CSVDRDRAGNTIYF.

The CDR3 DNA reads TGTGCCAGCAGCAGAGGACTAGCGGGGCAAGAGACCCAGTACTTC. It yields the protein CASSRGLAGQETQYF. V gene TRBV7-2 combines with J gene TRBJ2-5; TRBD2 agrees at 12 bases. Germline V gene sequence: CDR1 SGHTA, CDR2 FQGNSA. The junction had 3 bases not matched to a gene; V was cut back by 5 bases and J by 2 bases. The CDR3 runs to 15 residues.

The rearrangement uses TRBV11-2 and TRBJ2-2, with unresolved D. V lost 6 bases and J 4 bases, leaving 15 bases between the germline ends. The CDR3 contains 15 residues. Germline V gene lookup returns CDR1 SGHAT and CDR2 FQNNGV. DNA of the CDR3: TGTGCCAGCAGGCCCCTGGGGATTCTCACCGGGGAGCTGTTTTTT. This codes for CASRPLGILTGELFF.

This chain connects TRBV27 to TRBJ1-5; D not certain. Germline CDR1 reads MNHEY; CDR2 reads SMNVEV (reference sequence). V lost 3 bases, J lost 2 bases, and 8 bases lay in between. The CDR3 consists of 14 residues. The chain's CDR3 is CASSFRSGNQPQHF. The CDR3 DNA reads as TGTGCCAGCAGTTTTAGGTCGGGCAATCAGCCCCAGCATTTT.

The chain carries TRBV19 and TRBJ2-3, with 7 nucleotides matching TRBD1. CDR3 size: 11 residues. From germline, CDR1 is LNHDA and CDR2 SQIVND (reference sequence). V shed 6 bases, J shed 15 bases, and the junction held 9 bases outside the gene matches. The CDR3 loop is CASSTGTAAYF. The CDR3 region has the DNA TGTGCCAGTAGCACCGGGACAGCTGCTTATTTT.

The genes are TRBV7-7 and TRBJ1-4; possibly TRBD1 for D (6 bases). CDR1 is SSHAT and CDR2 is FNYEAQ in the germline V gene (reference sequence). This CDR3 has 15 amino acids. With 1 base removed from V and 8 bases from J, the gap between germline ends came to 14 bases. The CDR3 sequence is CASSLGGGRGEKLFF. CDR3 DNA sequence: TGTGCCAGCAGCTTAGGAGGGGGGCGCGGAGAAAAACTGTTTTTT. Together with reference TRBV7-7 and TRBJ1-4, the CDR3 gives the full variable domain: GAGVSQSPRYKVTKRGQDVTLRCDPISSHATLYWYQQALGQGPEFLTYFNYEAQPDKSGLPSDRFSAERPEGSISTLTIQRTEQRDSAMYRCASSLGGGRGEKLFFGSGTQLSVL.

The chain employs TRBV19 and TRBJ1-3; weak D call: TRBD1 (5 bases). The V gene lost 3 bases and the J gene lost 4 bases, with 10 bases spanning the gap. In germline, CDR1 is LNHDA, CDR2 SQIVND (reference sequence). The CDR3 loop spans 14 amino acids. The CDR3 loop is CASSISGLGNTIYF. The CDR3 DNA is TGTGCCAGTAGTATTTCAGGGCTCGGAAACACCATATATTTT.

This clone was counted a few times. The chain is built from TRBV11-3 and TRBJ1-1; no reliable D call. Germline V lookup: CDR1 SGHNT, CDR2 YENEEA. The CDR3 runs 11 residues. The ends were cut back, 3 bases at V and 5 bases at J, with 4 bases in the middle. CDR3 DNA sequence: TGTGCCAGCAGCTTTGCGACTGAAGCTTTCTTT. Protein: CASSFATEAFF.

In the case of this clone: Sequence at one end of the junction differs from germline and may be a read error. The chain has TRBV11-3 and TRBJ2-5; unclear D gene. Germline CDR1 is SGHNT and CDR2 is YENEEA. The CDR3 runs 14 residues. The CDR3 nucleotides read TGTGCCAGCAGCTTAGATGATGGCGGAGAGACCCGGTACTTC. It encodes CASSLDDGGETRYF.

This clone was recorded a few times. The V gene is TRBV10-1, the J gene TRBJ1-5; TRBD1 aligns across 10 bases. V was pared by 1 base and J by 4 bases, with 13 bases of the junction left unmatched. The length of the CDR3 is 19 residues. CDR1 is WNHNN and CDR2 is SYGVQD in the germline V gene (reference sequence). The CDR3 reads CASSELTGGQGRLNQPQHF. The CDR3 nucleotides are TGCGCCAGCAGTGAGTTGACAGGGGGACAGGGGCGCCTAAATCAGCCCCAGCATTTT.